A single sample gave rise to the 25 T cell receptor beta chains below, sequenced in a study of blood T cell repertoires in COVID-19. The data were produced by immunoSEQ multiplex PCR, yet TCRdb's version contains in-frame clones alone and is incomplete. The sample comprises fewer than 120,000 clones, about 85% of which are singletons, and more than 4% rests with the top ten. What was sequenced was peripheral blood. These receptors all come from a human donor in a cohort sampled during active COVID-19.

The J gene is TRBJ2-7, the V gene TRBV19; no definite D call. Between the trimmed V and J ends, which lost 0 bases and 4 bases, there was a span of 13 bases. The CDR3 is made up of 15 amino acids. Germline V gene data show CDR1 as LNHDA and CDR2 as SQIVND (reference sequence). The CDR3 sequence is CASSIDPASSYEQYF. In nucleotides, the CDR3 is TGTGCCAGTAGTATAGATCCTGCCAGTTCTTACGAGCAGTACTTC.

V usage is TRBV10-1 and J usage is TRBJ2-1; 8 bases map to TRBD2. V was pared by 3 bases and J by 2 bases, with 6 bases of the junction left unmatched. Per germline, CDR1 WNHNN and CDR2 SYGVQD (reference sequence). The CDR3 sequence is 16 residues long. The CDR3 loop reads CASSEGLAGAYNEQFF. The DNA of the CDR3 is TGCGCCAGCAGTGAAGGGCTAGCGGGTGCCTACAATGAGCAGTTCTTC.

J is TRBJ2-2 and V is TRBV5-1; the D gene is possibly TRBD2 (6 bases). From germline, CDR1 is SGHRS and CDR2 YFSETQ. Between the trimmed V and J ends, which lost 4 bases and 1 base, there was a span of 11 bases. The length of the CDR3 is 15 residues. CDR3 coding DNA: TGCGCCAGCAGCCCGGGAGACAAGAACACCGGGGAGCTGTTTTTT. Its translation is CASSPGDKNTGELFF.

V usage is TRBV4-2 and J usage is TRBJ1-1; 7 bases align to TRBD1. The CDR3 loop spans 15 amino acids. With 1 base clipped from V and 1 base from J, the junction kept 3 bases outside the gene matches. Looked up from germline, CDR1 is LGHNA and CDR2 is YNFKEQ. The CDR3 DNA is TGTGCCAGCAGCCAAGTGGACAGGTCGAACACTGAAGCTTTCTTT. This codes for CASSQVDRSNTEAFF.

The DNA of the CDR3 is TGTGCCAGCTATACGACAGAAACCTATGGCTACACCTTC. Its protein is CASYTTETYGYTF. The chain uses TRBV6-5 and TRBJ1-2; the D gene is possibly TRBD1 (5 bases). CDR3 length: 13 residues. V lost 8 bases and J lost 4, with 14 bases in between. CDR1 and CDR2 from the germline V gene are MNHEY and SVGAGI.

This chain links TRBV7-3 with TRBJ2-1, with TRBD2 identical over 14 bases. The germline V gene encodes CDR1 SGHTA and CDR2 FQGTGA. The CDR3 has 15 residues. V trimming: 5 bases; J trimming: 6 bases; junction bases outside the gene matches: 3. Here the CDR3 reads CASSPGLAGGNEQFF. Written as DNA, the CDR3 is TGTGCCAGCAGCCCCGGACTAGCGGGGGGCAATGAGCAGTTCTTC.

The chain combines TRBV5-4 with TRBJ2-5; TRBD2 aligns across 13 bases. J gave up 4 bases and V 0 bases, and 6 bases lay outside the gene matches. The germline gives CDR1 SGHNT, CDR2 YYREEE (reference sequence). The CDR3 totals 17 residues. CDR3 in DNA: TGTGCCAGCAGCTTGGGGACTAGCGGGAGAGGGTCAGAGACCCAGTACTTC. Encoded protein: CASSLGTSGRGSETQYF.

V and J are TRBV19 and TRBJ2-3; 9 nucleotides align to TRBD2. The CDR3 spans 14 residues. The germline gives CDR1 LNHDA, CDR2 SQIVND (reference sequence). The J segment lost 6 bases and the V segment lost 7 bases, leaving 8 bases of the junction unmatched. CDR3 loop: CASTLGLAGDTQYF. The CDR3, as DNA: TGTGCCAGTACCCTAGGGCTAGCGGGGGATACGCAGTATTTT. Looking up the rest from reference TRBV19 and TRBJ2-3 gives the full variable domain: DGGITQSPKYLFRKEGQNVTLSCEQNLNHDAMYWYRQDPGQGLRLIYYSQIVNDFQKGDIAEGYSVSREKKESFPLTVTSAQKNPTAFYLCASTLGLAGDTQYFGPGTRLTVL.

The chain employs TRBV5-1 and TRBJ2-1; 9 bases are a match to TRBD2. V shed 0 bases, J shed 4 bases, and the junction held 5 bases outside the gene matches. The CDR3 is made up of 16 amino acids. Germline V gives CDR1 SGHRS, CDR2 YFSETQ. CDR3 in amino acids: CASSLGSGGPYNEQFF. The CDR3 DNA reads as TGCGCCAGCAGCTTGGGGAGCGGGGGGCCTTACAATGAGCAGTTCTTC.

The rearrangement joins TRBV18 to TRBJ1-1; D is possibly TRBD1 (6 bases). V lost 1 base, J lost 4 bases, and 13 bases lay in between. The CDR3 spans 15 residues. Germline CDR1 and CDR2: KGHSH and LQKENI. CDR3 DNA sequence: TGTGCCAGCTCACCACAGACCCCAGGGGCCACTGAAGCTTTCTTT. Translation gives CASSPQTPGATEAFF.

The CDR3 region has the DNA TGTGCCAGCAGTTTAGCACCAGGGCTCTGGGACACCGGGGAGCTGTTTTTT. As protein: CASSLAPGLWDTGELFF. The rearrangement links TRBV27 to TRBJ2-2, with a possible D match to TRBD1 (5 bases). The germline V and J ends were trimmed by 2 bases and 3 bases, with 16 bases remaining between them. The V gene's germline CDR1 is MNHEY and CDR2 SMNVEV (reference sequence). The CDR3 is 17 residues long.

The chain employs TRBV11-3 and TRBJ2-7; 13 bases are a match to TRBD2. The V segment lost 3 bases and the J segment 0 bases; nucleotides outside the gene matches: 5. The CDR3 spans 17 residues. Germline assignment: CDR1 SGHNT and CDR2 YENEEA. The CDR3 spells CASSLAGTSGVSYEQYF. Written as DNA, the CDR3 is TGTGCCAGCAGCTTGGCCGGGACTAGCGGGGTCTCCTACGAGCAGTACTTC.

This clone turned up a few times. The chain uses TRBV21-1 and TRBJ2-7; the table calls TRBD1, which could not be checked here. TRBV21-1 corresponds to a pseudogene. The CDR3 has 16 amino acids. Written as DNA, the CDR3 is TGTGCCAGCAGCATTCTCAGGGGGCCCGACTCCTACGAGCAGTACTTC. This codes for CASSILRGPDSYEQYF.

In nucleotides, the CDR3 is TGTGCCAGCAGTTACTCGCGCGGGACCTCCCAAGAGACCCAGTACTTC. Encoded protein: CASSYSRGTSQETQYF. The chain carries TRBV6-5 and TRBJ2-5; tentatively, D is TRBD2 (6 bases). Trimming took 0 bases from V and 1 from J, leaving 12 bases between them. This CDR3 spans 16 amino acids. Germline V gene lookup returns CDR1 MNHEY and CDR2 SVGAGI.

This rearrangement joins TRBV7-9 to TRBJ1-1, with 8 positions matching TRBD1. The germline gives CDR1 SEHNR, CDR2 FQNEAQ (reference sequence). The CDR3 covers 16 residues. The trim removed 2 bases at V and 1 base at J, leaving 6 bases unmatched. The CDR3 region has the DNA TGTGCCAGCAGCTTAATGCAGGGGGCTAGGAACACTGAAGCTTTCTTT. Translation: CASSLMQGARNTEAFF.

The chain couples TRBV9 to TRBJ2-7; tentatively, D is TRBD2 (6 bases). This CDR3 is 15 amino acids long. Germline CDR1 SGDLS, CDR2 YYNGEE. V dropped 0 bases and J dropped 4 bases, with 14 bases sitting between them. The CDR3 coding sequence is TGTGCCAGCAGCGTAGGTTCGGGAGTAGTATACGAGCAGTACTTC. The encoded protein is CASSVGSGVVYEQYF.

This chain joins TRBV5-4 and TRBJ2-5, with 7 positions matching TRBD2. Germline-derived CDR1 and CDR2 are SGHNT and YYREEE (reference sequence). Trimming cost V 9 bases and J 4 bases; bases outside gene matches: 15. The CDR3 totals 15 residues. This chain's CDR3 is CATRFLAGDPETQYF. DNA for the CDR3: TGTGCCACCCGCTTTTTGGCGGGAGACCCAGAGACCCAGTACTTC.

The rearrangement links TRBV5-1 to TRBJ2-7; TRBD1 might be the D (6 bases). This CDR3 is 15 amino acids long. Between the trimmed V and J ends, which lost 1 base and 5 bases, there was a span of 16 bases. Germline lookup yields CDR1 SGHRS and CDR2 YFSETQ. The DNA for the CDR3 is TGCGCCAGCAGCTTGCGGGCTACAGGGCGGAACGAGCAGTACTTC. This translates into CASSLRATGRNEQYF.

The chain recombines TRBV18 with TRBJ2-1; D may be TRBD2 (6 bases). V lost 0 bases and J 1 base, leaving 13 bases between the germline ends. The CDR3 consists of 17 residues. Germline lookup yields CDR1 KGHSH and CDR2 LQKENI. This CDR3 is CASSPPIGRVSYNEQFF. The CDR3 nucleotides read TGTGCCAGCTCACCACCGATCGGGAGAGTTTCCTACAATGAGCAGTTCTTC. The variable domain in full, completed from reference TRBV18 and TRBJ2-1, reads NAGVMQNPRHLVRRRGQEARLRCSPMKGHSHVYWYRQLPEEGLKFMVYLQKENIIDESGMPKERFSAEFPKEGPSILRIQQVVRGDSAAYFCASSPPIGRVSYNEQFFGPGTRLTVL.

This clone has more than one count but fewer than ten. The chain combines TRBV6-5 with TRBJ2-2; D is undetermined. The germline V and J ends were trimmed by 5 bases and 5 bases, with 9 bases remaining between them. Looked up from germline, CDR1 is MNHEY and CDR2 is SVGAGI. The length of the CDR3 is 13 residues. CDR3 coding DNA: TGTGCCAGCAGTCGAACGGAGACCGGGGAGCTGTTTTTT. Translating it yields CASSRTETGELFF.

The chain joins TRBV6-5 to TRBJ1-2; a weak D match, TRBD1 (5 bases). Germline V gives CDR1 MNHEY, CDR2 SVGAGI. The CDR3 totals 14 residues. The germline V and J ends were trimmed by 6 bases and 5 bases, with 16 bases remaining between them. The CDR3 nucleotides are TGTGCCAGCAGGTACAAAGGGCAGGGATATGGCTACACCTTC. Its translation: CASRYKGQGYGYTF.

The rearrangement joins TRBV6-6 to TRBJ1-1, with 9 nucleotides matching TRBD1. CDR1 is MNHNY and CDR2 is SVGAGI in the germline V gene (reference sequence). V was clipped by 0 bases and J by 5 bases; unmatched bases: 4. The CDR3 covers 15 residues. The CDR3 DNA follows: TGTGCCAGCAGTTACTCGACAGGGGGAGGGACTGAAGCTTTCTTT. Translation gives CASSYSTGGGTEAFF.

The chain couples TRBV24-1 to TRBJ2-2; TRBD1 is a possible D gene (8 bases). The CDR3 length is 19 residues. Germline V CDR1 and CDR2: KGHDR, SFDVKD. The germline V and J ends were trimmed by 4 bases and 12 bases, with 32 bases remaining between them. The CDR3 reads CATSDPGPGGDRTRGKLFF. The CDR3 DNA reads as TGTGCCACCAGTGACCCAGGTCCAGGGGGCGACCGTACGCGGGGGAAGCTGTTTTTT.

This chain uses TRBV5-1 with TRBJ1-6; D is ambiguous. CDR3 size: 15 residues. V was cut by 4 bases and J by 8 bases, with 16 bases left in between. Germline V gives CDR1 SGHRS, CDR2 YFSETQ. CDR3 nucleotides: TGCGCCAGCAGCCCGGGTGGGTACGGGGATTCACCCCTCCACTTT. This encodes CASSPGGYGDSPLHF.

The chain links TRBV6-5 to TRBJ1-2; 7 bases match TRBD1. CDR1 MNHEY and CDR2 SVGAGI come from the germline V gene. The trim removed 6 bases at V and 8 bases at J, leaving 6 bases unmatched. CDR3 length: 12 residues. The CDR3 bases are TGTGCCAGCAGCCCCGGGACAGTCGGCTACACCTTC. It specifies CASSPGTVGYTF.